The source of this TCR beta chain is a study of blood T cells in healthy people across ages. PCR was performed a second time for roughly 7 to 12 cycles using a sample-barcoded 5' primer and a J-beta primer mix. One entry per CDR3 protein results from TCRdb running MiXCR on the 5' RACE reads. There are some 550,000 distinct CDR3 sequences in the sample; around half occur only once, and 20% to 25% lies in the top ten. This clonotype has a count of ten or more. The V gene lost 6 bases and the J gene lost 2 bases, with 16 bases spanning the gap. Germline CDR1 and CDR2: MNHEY and SVGAGI. The CDR3 contains 15 residues.

Sequencing was done on a sample of blood. The source is a man older than 75 in good health. V is TRBV6-5 and J is TRBJ2-5, with D perhaps TRBD2 (6 bases). CDR3 loop: CASRTSGGGQETQYF. The CDR3 DNA reads as TGTGCCAGCAGGACGTCTGGTGGGGGGCAAGAGACCCAGTACTTC.